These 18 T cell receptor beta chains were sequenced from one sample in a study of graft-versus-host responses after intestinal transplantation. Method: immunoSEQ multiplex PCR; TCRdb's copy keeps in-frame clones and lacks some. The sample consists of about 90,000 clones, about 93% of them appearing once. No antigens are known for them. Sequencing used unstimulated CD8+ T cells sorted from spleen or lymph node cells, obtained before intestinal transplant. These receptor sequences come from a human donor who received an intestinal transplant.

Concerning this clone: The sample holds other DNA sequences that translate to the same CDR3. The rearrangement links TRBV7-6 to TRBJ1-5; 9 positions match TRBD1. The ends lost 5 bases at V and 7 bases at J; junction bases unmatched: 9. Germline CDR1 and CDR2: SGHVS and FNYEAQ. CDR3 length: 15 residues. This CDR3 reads CASSATDRGGQPQHF. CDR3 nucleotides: TGTGCCAGCAGCGCGACGGACAGGGGAGGCCAGCCCCAGCATTTT.

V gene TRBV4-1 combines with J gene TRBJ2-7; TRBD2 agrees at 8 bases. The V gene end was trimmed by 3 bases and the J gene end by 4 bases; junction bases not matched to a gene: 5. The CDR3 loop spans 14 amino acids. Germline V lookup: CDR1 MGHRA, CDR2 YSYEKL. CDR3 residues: CASSQGLDLYEQYF. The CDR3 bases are TGCGCCAGCAGCCAGGGACTAGATTTGTACGAGCAGTACTTC.

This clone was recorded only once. The CDR3 DNA reads as TGTGCCAGCAGTGGAGACAGGTTCTACAATGAGCAGTTCTTC. Its protein product is CASSGDRFYNEQFF. This chain joins TRBV13 and TRBJ2-1, with D maybe TRBD1 (6 bases). The germline V gene has CDR1 PRHDT and CDR2 FYEKMQ (reference sequence). This CDR3 has 14 residues. Trimming took off 6 bases at V and 3 bases at J, with 12 bases between the two ends.

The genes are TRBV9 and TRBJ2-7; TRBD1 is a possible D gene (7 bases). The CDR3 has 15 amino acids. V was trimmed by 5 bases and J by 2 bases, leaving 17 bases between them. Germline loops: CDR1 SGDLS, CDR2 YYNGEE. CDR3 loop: CASSRQGGNTYEQYF. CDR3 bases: TGTGCCAGCAGTAGACAGGGAGGTAACACCTACGAGCAGTACTTC.

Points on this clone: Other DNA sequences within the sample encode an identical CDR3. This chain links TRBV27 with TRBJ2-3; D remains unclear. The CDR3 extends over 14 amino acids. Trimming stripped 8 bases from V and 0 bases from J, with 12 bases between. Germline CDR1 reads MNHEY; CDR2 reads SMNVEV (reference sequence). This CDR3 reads CASSLTGSTDTQYF. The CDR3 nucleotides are TGTGCCAGCTCCCTCACCGGGAGCACAGATACGCAGTATTTT.

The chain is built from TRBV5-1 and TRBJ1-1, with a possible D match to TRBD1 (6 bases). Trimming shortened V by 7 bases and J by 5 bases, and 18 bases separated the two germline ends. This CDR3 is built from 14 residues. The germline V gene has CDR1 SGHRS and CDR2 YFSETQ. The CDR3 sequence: CASAPFVRGTEAFF. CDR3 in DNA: TGCGCCAGCGCCCCGTTCGTAAGGGGGACTGAAGCTTTCTTT.

This CDR3 reads CASSYRTGDTEAFF. The CDR3 DNA is TGTGCCAGCAGTTACCGGACAGGAGACACTGAAGCTTTCTTT. The V and J genes are TRBV6-5 and TRBJ1-1; TRBD1 agrees at 7 bases. Germline CDR1 is MNHEY and CDR2 is SVGAGI. The CDR3 runs to 14 residues. The V and J ends lost 2 bases and 3 bases, in that order; junction bases with no gene match: 3.

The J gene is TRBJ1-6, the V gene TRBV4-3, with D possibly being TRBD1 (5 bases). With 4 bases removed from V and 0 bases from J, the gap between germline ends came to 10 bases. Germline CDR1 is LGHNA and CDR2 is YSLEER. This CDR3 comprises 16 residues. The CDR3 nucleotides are TGCGCCAGCAGCCCCGACAGAAGCTCCTATAATTCACCCCTCCACTTT. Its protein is CASSPDRSSYNSPLHF.

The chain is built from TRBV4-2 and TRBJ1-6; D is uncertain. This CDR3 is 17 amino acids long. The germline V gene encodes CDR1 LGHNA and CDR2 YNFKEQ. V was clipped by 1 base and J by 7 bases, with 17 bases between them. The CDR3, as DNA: TGTGCCAGCAGCCAAGTAAAACTGGAACAGTCAAATTCACCCCTCCACTTT. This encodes CASSQVKLEQSNSPLHF.

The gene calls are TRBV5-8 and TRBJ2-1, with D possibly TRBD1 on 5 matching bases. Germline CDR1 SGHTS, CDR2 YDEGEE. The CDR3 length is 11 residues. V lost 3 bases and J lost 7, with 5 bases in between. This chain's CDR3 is CASSSGNEQFF. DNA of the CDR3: TGTGCCAGCAGCTCAGGGAATGAGCAGTTCTTC.

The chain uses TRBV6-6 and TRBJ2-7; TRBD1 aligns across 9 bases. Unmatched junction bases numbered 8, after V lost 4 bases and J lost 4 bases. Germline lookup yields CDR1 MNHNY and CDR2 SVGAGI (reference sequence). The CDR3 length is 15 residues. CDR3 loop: CASSFPGTGLYEQYF. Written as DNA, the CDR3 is TGTGCCAGCAGTTTCCCCGGGACAGGGCTTTACGAGCAGTACTTC.

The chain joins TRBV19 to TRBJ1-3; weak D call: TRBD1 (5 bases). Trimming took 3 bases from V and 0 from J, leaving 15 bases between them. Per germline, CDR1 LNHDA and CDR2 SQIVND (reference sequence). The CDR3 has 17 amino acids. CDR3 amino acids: CASSMGPGLISGNTIYF. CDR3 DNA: TGTGCCAGTAGTATGGGGCCAGGTCTGATCTCTGGAAACACCATATATTTT.

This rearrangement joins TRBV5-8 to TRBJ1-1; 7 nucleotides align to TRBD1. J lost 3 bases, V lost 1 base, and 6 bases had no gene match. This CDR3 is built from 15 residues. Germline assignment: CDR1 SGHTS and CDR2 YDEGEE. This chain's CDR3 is CASSLLDRLDTEAFF. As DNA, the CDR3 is TGTGCCAGCAGCTTGTTGGACAGGTTGGACACTGAAGCTTTCTTT.

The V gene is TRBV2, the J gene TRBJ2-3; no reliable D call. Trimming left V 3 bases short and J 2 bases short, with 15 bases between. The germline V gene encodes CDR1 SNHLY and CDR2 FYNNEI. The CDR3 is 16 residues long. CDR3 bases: TGTGCCAGCAGTGATCCACGTCTCCTACCCACAGATACGCAGTATTTT. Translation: CASSDPRLLPTDTQYF.

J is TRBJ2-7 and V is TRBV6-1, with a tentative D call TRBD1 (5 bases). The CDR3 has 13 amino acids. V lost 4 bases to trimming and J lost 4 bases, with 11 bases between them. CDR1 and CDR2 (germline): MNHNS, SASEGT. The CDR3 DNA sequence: TGTGCCAGCAGTGGAAAGGGGAAGTACGAGCAGTACTTC. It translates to CASSGKGKYEQYF.

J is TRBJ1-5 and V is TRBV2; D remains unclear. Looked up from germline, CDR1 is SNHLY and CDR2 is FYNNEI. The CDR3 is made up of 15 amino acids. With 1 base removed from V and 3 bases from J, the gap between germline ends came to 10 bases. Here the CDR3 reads CASSEGVQVNQPQHF. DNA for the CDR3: TGTGCCAGCAGTGAAGGGGTGCAGGTCAATCAGCCCCAGCATTTT. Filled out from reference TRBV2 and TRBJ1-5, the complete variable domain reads EPEVTQTPSHQVTQMGQEVILRCVPISNHLYFYWYRQILGQKVEFLVSFYNNEISEKSEIFDDQFSVERPDGSNFTLKIRSTKLEDSAMYFCASSEGVQVNQPQHFGDGTRLSIL.

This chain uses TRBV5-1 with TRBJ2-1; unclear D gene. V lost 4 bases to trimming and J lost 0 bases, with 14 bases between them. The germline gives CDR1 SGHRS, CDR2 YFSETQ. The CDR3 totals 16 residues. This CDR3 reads CASSPSFSGSYNEQFF. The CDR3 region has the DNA TGCGCCAGCAGCCCCTCATTCTCGGGCTCCTACAATGAGCAGTTCTTC.

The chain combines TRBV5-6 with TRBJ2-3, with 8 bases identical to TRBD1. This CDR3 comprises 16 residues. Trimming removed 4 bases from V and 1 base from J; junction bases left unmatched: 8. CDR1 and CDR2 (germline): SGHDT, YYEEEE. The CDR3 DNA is TGTGCCAGCAGCACGGCAGGGGGCATCGGCACAGATACGCAGTATTTT. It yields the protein CASSTAGGIGTDTQYF. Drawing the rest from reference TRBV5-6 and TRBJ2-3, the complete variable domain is DAGVTQSPTHLIKTRGQQVTLRCSPKSGHDTVSWYQQALGQGPQFIFQYYEEEERQRGNFPDRFSGHQFPNYSSELNVNALLLGDSALYLCASSTAGGIGTDTQYFGPGTRLTVL.